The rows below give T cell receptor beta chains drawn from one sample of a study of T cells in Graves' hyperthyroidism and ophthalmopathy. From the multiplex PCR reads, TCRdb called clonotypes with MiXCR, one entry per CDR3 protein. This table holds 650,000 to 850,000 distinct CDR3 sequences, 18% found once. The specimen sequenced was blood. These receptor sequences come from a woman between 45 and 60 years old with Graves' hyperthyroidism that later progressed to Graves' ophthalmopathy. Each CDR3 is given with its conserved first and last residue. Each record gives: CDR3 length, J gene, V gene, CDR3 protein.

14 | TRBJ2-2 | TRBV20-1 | CSARGPLDTGELFF
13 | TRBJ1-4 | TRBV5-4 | CASSLVQGEKLFF
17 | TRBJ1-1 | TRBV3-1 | CASSQDRLRGLGTEAFF
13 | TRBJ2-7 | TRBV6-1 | CASRLTGNYEQYF
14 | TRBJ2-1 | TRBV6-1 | CASSERTSVTGQFF
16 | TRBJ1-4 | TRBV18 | CASSPPPQGPNEKLFF
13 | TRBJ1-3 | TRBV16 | CASSPRSGNTIYF
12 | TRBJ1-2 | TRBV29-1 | CSGLQGDYGYTF
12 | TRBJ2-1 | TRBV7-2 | CASSFVDRVQFF
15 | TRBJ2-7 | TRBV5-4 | CASSKPGQGFYEQYF
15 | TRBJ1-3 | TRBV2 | CASRGGSGLWNTIYF
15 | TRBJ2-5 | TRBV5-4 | CASSLEADMAETQYF
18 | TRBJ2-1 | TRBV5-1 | CASSQTGQFPSSYNEQFF
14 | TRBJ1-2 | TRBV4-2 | CASARGQGDYGYTF
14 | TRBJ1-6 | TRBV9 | CASSVGTGASPLHF
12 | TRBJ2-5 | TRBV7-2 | CASSLDAGTQYF
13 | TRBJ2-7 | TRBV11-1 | CASSPDGGGEQYF
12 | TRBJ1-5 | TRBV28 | CASSPLYQPQHF
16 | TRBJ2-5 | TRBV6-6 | CASSYQAGLAGETQYF
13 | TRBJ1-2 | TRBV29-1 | CSVATVGGYGYTF
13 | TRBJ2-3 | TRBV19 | CASSQGPRDTQYF
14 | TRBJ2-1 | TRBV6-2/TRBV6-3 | CASRLLAGAGEQFF
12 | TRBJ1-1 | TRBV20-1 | CSVWGMNTEAFF
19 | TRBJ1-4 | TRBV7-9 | CASSPPAGTSSATNEKLFF
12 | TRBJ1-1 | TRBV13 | CASSSGDTEAFF
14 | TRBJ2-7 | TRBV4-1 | CASSPPGQYYEQYF
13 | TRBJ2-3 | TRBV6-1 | CASVGGVRDTQYF